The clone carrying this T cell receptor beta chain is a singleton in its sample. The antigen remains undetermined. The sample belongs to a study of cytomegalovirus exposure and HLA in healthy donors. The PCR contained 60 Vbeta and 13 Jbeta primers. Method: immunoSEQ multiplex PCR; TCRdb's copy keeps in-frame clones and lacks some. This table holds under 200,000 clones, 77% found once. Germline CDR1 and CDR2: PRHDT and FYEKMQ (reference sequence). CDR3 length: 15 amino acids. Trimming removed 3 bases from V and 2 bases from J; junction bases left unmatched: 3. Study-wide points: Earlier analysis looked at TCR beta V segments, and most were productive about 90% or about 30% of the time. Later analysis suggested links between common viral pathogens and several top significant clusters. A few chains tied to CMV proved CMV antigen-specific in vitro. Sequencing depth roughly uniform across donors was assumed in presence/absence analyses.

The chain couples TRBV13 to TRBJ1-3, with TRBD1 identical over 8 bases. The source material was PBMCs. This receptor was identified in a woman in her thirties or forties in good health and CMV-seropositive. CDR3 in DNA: TGTGCCAGCAGCTTTACAGGGGGGCCTGGAAACACCATATATTTT. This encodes CASSFTGGPGNTIYF.